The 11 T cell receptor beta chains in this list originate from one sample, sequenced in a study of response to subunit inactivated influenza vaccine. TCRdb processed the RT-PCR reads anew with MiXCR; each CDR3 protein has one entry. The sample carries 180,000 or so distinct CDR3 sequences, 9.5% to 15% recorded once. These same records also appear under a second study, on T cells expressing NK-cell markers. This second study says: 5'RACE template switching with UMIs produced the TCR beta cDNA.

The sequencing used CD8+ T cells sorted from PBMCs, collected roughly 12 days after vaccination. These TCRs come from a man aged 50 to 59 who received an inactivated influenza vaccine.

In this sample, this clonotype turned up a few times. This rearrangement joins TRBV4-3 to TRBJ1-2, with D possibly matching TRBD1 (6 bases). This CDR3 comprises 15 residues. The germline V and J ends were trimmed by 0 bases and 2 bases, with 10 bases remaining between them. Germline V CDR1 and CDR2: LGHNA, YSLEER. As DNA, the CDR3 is TGCGCCAGCAGCCAAGATGGGGGGGCCAACTATGGCTACACCTTC. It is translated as CASSQDGGANYGYTF.

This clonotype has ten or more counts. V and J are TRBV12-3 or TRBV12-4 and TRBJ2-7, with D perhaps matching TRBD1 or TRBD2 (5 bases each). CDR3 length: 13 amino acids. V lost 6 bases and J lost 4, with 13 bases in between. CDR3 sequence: CASSPGARYEQYF. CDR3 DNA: TGTGCCAGCAGCCCCGGGGCCCGTTACGAGCAGTACTTC.

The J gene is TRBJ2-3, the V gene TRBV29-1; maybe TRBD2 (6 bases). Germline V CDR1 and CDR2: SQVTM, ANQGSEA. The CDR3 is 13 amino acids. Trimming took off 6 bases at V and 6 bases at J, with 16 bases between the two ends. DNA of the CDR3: TGCAGCGTGTCGGGACTCCGGTTTGATACGCAGTATTTT. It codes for CSVSGLRFDTQYF.

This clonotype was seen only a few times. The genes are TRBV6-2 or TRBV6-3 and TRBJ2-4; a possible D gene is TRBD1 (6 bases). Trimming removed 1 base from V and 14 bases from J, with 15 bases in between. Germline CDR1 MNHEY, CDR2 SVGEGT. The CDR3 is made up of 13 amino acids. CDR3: CASSYYEGEQKYF. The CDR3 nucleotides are TGTGCCAGCAGTTACTACGAGGGGGAGCAGAAGTACTTC.

The CDR3 DNA is TGTGCCAGCAGTTATTGGGTGGCGGGCACCGGGGAGCTGTTTTTT. Its protein is CASSYWVAGTGELFF. This rearrangement joins TRBV6-2 or TRBV6-3 to TRBJ2-2, with D perhaps matching TRBD2 (5 bases). V gave up 3 bases and J gave up 4 bases, with 12 bases separating them. Germline values: CDR1 MNHEY, CDR2 SVGEGT. This CDR3 region has 15 residues.

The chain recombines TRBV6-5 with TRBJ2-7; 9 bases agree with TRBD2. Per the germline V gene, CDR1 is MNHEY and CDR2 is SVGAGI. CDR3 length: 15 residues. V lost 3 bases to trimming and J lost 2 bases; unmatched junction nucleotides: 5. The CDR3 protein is CASSYGGRAPYEQYF. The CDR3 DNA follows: TGTGCCAGCAGTTATGGCGGGAGGGCCCCCTACGAGCAGTACTTC.

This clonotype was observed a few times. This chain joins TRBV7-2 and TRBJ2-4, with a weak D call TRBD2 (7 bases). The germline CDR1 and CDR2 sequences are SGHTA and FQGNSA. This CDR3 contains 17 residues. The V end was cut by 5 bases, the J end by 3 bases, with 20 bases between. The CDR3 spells CASSPPPGGGYKNIQYF. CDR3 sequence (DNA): TGTGCCAGCAGCCCTCCCCCGGGGGGCGGTTACAAAAACATTCAGTACTTC.

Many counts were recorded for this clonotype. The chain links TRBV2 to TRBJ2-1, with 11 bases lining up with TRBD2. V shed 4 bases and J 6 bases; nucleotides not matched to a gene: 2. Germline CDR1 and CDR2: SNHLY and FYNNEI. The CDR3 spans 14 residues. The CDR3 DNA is TGTGCCAGCAGTGGTGGGACTAGCGGCAATGAGCAGTTCTTC. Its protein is CASSGGTSGNEQFF.

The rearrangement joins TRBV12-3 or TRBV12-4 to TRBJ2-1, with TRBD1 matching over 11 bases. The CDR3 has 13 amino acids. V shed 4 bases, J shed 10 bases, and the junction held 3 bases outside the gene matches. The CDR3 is CASSSGTGGEQFF. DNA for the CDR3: TGTGCCAGCAGTTCCGGGACAGGGGGGGAGCAGTTCTTC.

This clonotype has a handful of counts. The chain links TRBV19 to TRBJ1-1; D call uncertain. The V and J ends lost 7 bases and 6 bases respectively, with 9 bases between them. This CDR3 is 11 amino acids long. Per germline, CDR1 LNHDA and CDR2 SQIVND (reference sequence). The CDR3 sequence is CASTGGAEAFF. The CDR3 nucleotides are TGTGCCAGTACCGGCGGGGCTGAAGCTTTCTTT.

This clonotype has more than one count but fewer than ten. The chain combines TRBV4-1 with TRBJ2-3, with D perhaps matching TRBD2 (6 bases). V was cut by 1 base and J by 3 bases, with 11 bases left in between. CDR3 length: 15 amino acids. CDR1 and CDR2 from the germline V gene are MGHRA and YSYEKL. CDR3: CASSQVWEATDTQYF. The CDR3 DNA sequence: TGCGCCAGCAGCCAAGTGTGGGAGGCTACAGATACGCAGTATTTT.